Following are 20 T cell receptor beta chains from one sample sequenced in a study of T cell responses to AZD1222 COVID-19 vaccine. Measured with immunoSEQ multiplex PCR; TCRdb has only the in-frame clones, and not every one. The repertoire includes 130,000 or so clones, about 90% of them detected once, and around 1.7% sits in the top ten. This specimen consisted of peripheral blood, obtained on day 0 of AZD1222 vaccination. Receptors were obtained from an adult in good health.

V gene TRBV5-1 combines with J gene TRBJ2-7, with 8 bases fitting TRBD1. Germline V CDR1 and CDR2: SGHRS, YFSETQ. The CDR3 covers 15 residues. V dropped 0 bases and J dropped 5; count of bases not matched to a gene: 7. The CDR3, as DNA: TGCGCCAGCAGCTTGGAGCAGGGGGCGATGAACGAGCAGTACTTC. Its translation is CASSLEQGAMNEQYF.

This chain links TRBV7-2 with TRBJ1-5, with D possibly being TRBD1 (6 bases). V lost 5 bases and J lost 2, with 16 bases in between. CDR3 size: 16 residues. Germline V gives CDR1 SGHTA, CDR2 FQGNSA. CDR3: CASSPRGGAGNQPQHF. Here the CDR3 DNA reads TGTGCCAGCAGCCCGAGGGGGGGGGCTGGCAATCAGCCCCAGCATTTT.

CDR3 sequence: CASSQTGTGNGYTF. The CDR3 DNA reads as TGTGCCAGCAGTCAGACCGGGACAGGGAATGGCTACACCTTC. This chain connects TRBV6-5 to TRBJ1-2; TRBD1 aligns across 9 bases. V lost 5 bases, J lost 6 bases, and 7 bases stayed unmatched. The CDR3 runs to 14 residues. The germline V gene has CDR1 MNHEY and CDR2 SVGAGI.

J is TRBJ2-5 and V is TRBV11-2; D unresolved. The ends were cut back, 4 bases at V and 5 bases at J, with 8 bases in the middle. This CDR3 comprises 12 residues. The germline V gene has CDR1 SGHAT and CDR2 FQNNGV. The CDR3 DNA follows: TGTGCCAGCAGCTCGAACGGGGAGACCCAGTACTTC. Protein sequence: CASSSNGETQYF.

The CDR3 is CASSARDSPIGPYNEQFF. DNA of the CDR3: TGTGCCAGCAGCGCCCGGGACAGCCCTATCGGGCCCTACAATGAGCAGTTCTTC. The chain recombines TRBV7-8 with TRBJ2-1; 7 nucleotides align to TRBD1. Germline V gives CDR1 SGHVS, CDR2 FQNEAQ. The V gene end was trimmed by 5 bases and the J gene end by 2 bases; junction bases not matched to a gene: 15. This CDR3 region has 18 residues.

The chain couples TRBV24-1 to TRBJ2-1; D remains unclear. CDR3 length equals 13 residues. Deletions cut 9 bases from V and 6 bases from J, with 14 bases between. Per the germline V gene, CDR1 is KGHDR and CDR2 is SFDVKD. The CDR3 region has the DNA TGTGCCACCTCGCCCTTCAATGGCAATGAGCAGTTCTTC. Translation: CATSPFNGNEQFF.

The rearrangement joins TRBV18 to TRBJ1-1, with 8 bases that match TRBD1. This CDR3 has 14 residues. V was pared by 5 bases and J by 4 bases, with 6 bases of the junction left unmatched. The germline CDR1 and CDR2 sequences are KGHSH and LQKENI. The CDR3 bases are TGTGCCAGCTCAGACGTCACAGGGGGCACTGAAGCTTTCTTT. Protein product: CASSDVTGGTEAFF. The full variable domain, completed using reference TRBV18 and TRBJ1-1, is NAGVMQNPRHLVRRRGQEARLRCSPMKGHSHVYWYRQLPEEGLKFMVYLQKENIIDESGMPKERFSAEFPKEGPSILRIQQVVRGDSAAYFCASSDVTGGTEAFFGQGTRLTVV.

The chain recombines TRBV5-1 with TRBJ2-5; TRBD2 agrees at 10 bases. Germline V CDR1 and CDR2: SGHRS, YFSETQ. CDR3 length: 17 residues. The junction had 18 bases not matched to a gene; V was cut back by 4 bases and J by 9 bases. CDR3 sequence: CASSLAPLAGETLAQYF. CDR3 bases: TGCGCCAGCAGCCTTGCCCCCCTAGCGGGGGAAACTCTTGCCCAGTACTTC.

The chain recombines TRBV6-5 with TRBJ2-7; a possible D gene is TRBD1 (5 bases). Germline loops: CDR1 MNHEY, CDR2 SVGAGI. Trimming took 6 bases from V and 4 from J, leaving 13 bases between them. This CDR3 region has 13 residues. This CDR3 reads CASRSSGAYEQYV. The CDR3 region has the DNA TGTGCCAGCAGGAGTAGTGGGGCTTACGAGCAGTACGTC.

The chain has TRBV25-1 and TRBJ2-2; D not certain. The CDR3 consists of 12 residues. CDR1 and CDR2 (germline): MGHDK, SYGVNS. V gave up 3 bases and J gave up 5 bases, with 4 bases separating them. DNA for the CDR3: TGTGCCAGCAGTGATCGGACCGGGGAGCTGTTTTTT. This sequence encodes CASSDRTGELFF.

The chain employs TRBV11-2 and TRBJ2-7; 9 bases match TRBD1. Trimming removed 1 base from V and 3 bases from J; junction bases left unmatched: 1. CDR3 length: 14 amino acids. Germline V CDR1 and CDR2: SGHAT, FQNNGV. CDR3 nucleotide sequence: TGTGCCAGCAGCTTAGGGGACAGGGTCTACGAGCAGTACTTC. This gives the protein CASSLGDRVYEQYF.

The CDR3: CASDQGGAGNTIYF. Here the CDR3 DNA reads TGTGCCAGCGACCAAGGGGGAGCGGGAAACACCATATATTTT. V usage is TRBV9 and J usage is TRBJ1-3, with D possibly matching TRBD1 (6 bases). The germline gives CDR1 SGDLS, CDR2 YYNGEE. Trimming left V 7 bases short and J 4 bases short, with 15 bases between. The CDR3 is 14 residues long.

This clone was found once. The V gene is TRBV4-1, the J gene TRBJ1-1, with D perhaps TRBD1 (6 bases). Germline V gene sequence: CDR1 MGHRA, CDR2 YSYEKL. Trimming took off 3 bases at V and 0 bases at J, with 11 bases between the two ends. The CDR3 runs 15 residues. Written as DNA, the CDR3 is TGCGCCAGCAGCCATAGTAGGGGGGTGAACACTGAAGCTTTCTTT. Its protein product is CASSHSRGVNTEAFF.

The genes are TRBV12-3 or TRBV12-4 and TRBJ1-5, with unresolved D. V lost 3 bases to trimming and J lost 7 bases, with 7 bases between them. The CDR3 consists of 12 residues. The CDR3 loop is CASSFSSQPQHF. The CDR3 region has the DNA TGTGCCAGCAGTTTCTCTTCCCAGCCCCAGCATTTT.

The rearrangement joins TRBV3-1 (or the pseudogene TRBV3-2) to TRBJ2-1; TRBD2 matches at 15 bases. Germline V gene data show CDR1 as LGHDT and CDR2 as YNNKEL (reference sequence). The trim removed 4 bases at V and 14 bases at J, leaving 9 bases unmatched. The CDR3 runs to 15 residues. The CDR3 is CASSPGLAGGPLKFF. DNA of the CDR3: TGTGCCAGCAGCCCAGGACTAGCGGGGGGGCCTTTGAAGTTCTTC.

The V gene is TRBV7-6, the J gene TRBJ2-5; perhaps D is TRBD1 or TRBD2 (6 bases each). The CDR3 runs 17 residues. Trimming stripped 3 bases from V and 5 bases from J, with 22 bases between. Germline V CDR1 and CDR2: SGHVS, FNYEAQ. The CDR3 is CASSFSPLGGFRETQYF. CDR3 DNA sequence: TGTGCCAGCAGCTTTAGCCCCCTCGGGGGCTTTCGGGAGACCCAGTACTTC.

The chain recombines TRBV4-1 with TRBJ1-5; possible D gene TRBD1, 6 bases. Deletions cut 1 base from V and 7 bases from J, with 17 bases between. Germline V gives CDR1 MGHRA, CDR2 YSYEKL. CDR3 length: 16 amino acids. DNA of the CDR3: TGCGCCAGCAGCCAAGCTGATCTTGGGACATTGCAGCCCCAGCATTTT. This codes for CASSQADLGTLQPQHF.

The chain joins TRBV5-1 to TRBJ2-6; D gene unclear. From germline, CDR1 is SGHRS and CDR2 YFSETQ. This CDR3 comprises 15 residues. Deletions cut 6 bases from V and 0 bases from J, with 10 bases between. The chain's CDR3 is CASTQGLSGANVLTF. CDR3 DNA: TGCGCCAGCACTCAAGGCCTCTCTGGGGCCAACGTCCTGACTTTC. The full variable domain, its missing parts supplied by reference TRBV5-1 and TRBJ2-6, is KAGVTQTPRYLIKTRGQQVTLSCSPISGHRSVSWYQQTPGQGLQFLFEYFSETQRNKGNFPGRFSGRQFSNSRSEMNVSTLELGDSALYLCASTQGLSGANVLTFGAGSRLTVL.

V gene TRBV7-6 combines with J gene TRBJ1-2, with 8 bases that match TRBD1. The ends lost 5 bases at V and 4 bases at J; junction bases unmatched: 3. Germline CDR1 SGHVS, CDR2 FNYEAQ. This CDR3 has 13 residues. The CDR3 is CASSPGQGYGYTF. The CDR3 nucleotides read TGTGCCAGCAGCCCTGGACAGGGCTATGGCTACACCTTC.

V gene TRBV24-1 combines with J gene TRBJ2-1; D call uncertain. Germline CDR1 is KGHDR and CDR2 is SFDVKD. The V gene lost 5 bases and the J gene lost 3 bases, with 7 bases spanning the gap. This CDR3 spans 13 amino acids. DNA for the CDR3: TGTGCCACCAGTGCCCCCGACTACAATGAGCAGTTCTTC. Amino acids: CATSAPDYNEQFF.